This T cell receptor (beta chain) was sequenced in a study of neurological immune-mediated disorders. TCRdb re-derived calls from the 5' RACE reads in MiXCR, one entry per CDR3 protein. The profile shows about 80,000 distinct CDR3 sequences, 3.5% to 4.5% of them singletons. As to time point: longitudinal time-point 3. Stored at -80 C, 2 million PBMCs were the source of the unsorted libraries. Germline V CDR1 and CDR2: SGHRS, YFSETQ. The V end was cut by 0 bases, the J end by 0 bases, with 16 bases between. This CDR3 is built from 19 residues. This clonotype has ten or more counts. This TCR came from a woman aged 60-70 years with multiple sclerosis. Material: PBMCs. The rearrangement links TRBV5-1 to TRBJ1-6, with D possibly TRBD1 on 6 matching bases. CDR3 residues: CASSLVGQGLASYNSPLHF. CDR3 coding DNA: TGCGCCAGCAGCTTGGTTGGCCAGGGGCTGGCCTCCTATAATTCACCCCTCCACTTT.